This TCR beta chain was observed in a study of beta chain features in type 1 diabetes. General study points: TCRB CDR3 length was moderately but significantly reduced in all four CD4+ subsets of Type 1 diabetes patients. The naive, central memory and Treg TCRB repertoires showed an apparent similarity that was greater among patients than among healthy donors. When VDJ junctions were examined, type 1 diabetes patients showed fewer insertions and more deletions.

Sorting based on CD45RO/CCR7/CD25/CD127/CD95/CD27 separated CD4+ naive, central memory, regulatory and stem cell-like memory cells. Every isolated RNA sample was fully reverse transcribed, so sequencing captured expressed TCRB transcripts. Clones were sequenced by immunoSEQ multiplex PCR, and TCRdb holds only the in-frame ones, with some missing. This sample carries more than 300,000 clones, around 9.7% of them seen once, and the ten largest clones take more than 0.8%. Points on this clone: Antigen unknown.

Germline lookup yields CDR1 SGHNT and CDR2 YYREEE (reference sequence). Trimming took off 0 bases at V and 2 bases at J, with 8 bases between the two ends. The CDR3 sequence is 14 residues long. This TCR derives from a man aged 25-45 years with type 1 diabetes. Material for sequencing was central memory CD4+ T cells from blood. The chain has TRBV5-4 and TRBJ1-2, with D unresolved. The CDR3 DNA follows: TGTGCCAGCAGCTTGGGGGGAACGAACTATGGCTACACCTTC. It is translated as CASSLGGTNYGYTF.